Sample share makes the clone carrying this TCR beta chain medium-sized. What it binds is not known. The data belong to a study of prognosis after radiotherapy for stage I lung cancer. General study points: Post-therapy Shannon entropy was lower in patients developing distant metastases following stereotactic body radiation therapy.

TCR beta CDR3 was amplified from genomic DNA by two-round multiplex PCR. The use of primers specific to each TRBV and TRBJ gene characterized first-round PCR. TCRdb independently ran MiXCR on the multiplex PCR reads; one entry per CDR3 protein. The sample holds about 16,000 distinct CDR3 sequences, around 32% seen once. The CDR3 runs to 13 residues. The germline V gene encodes CDR1 MNHNS and CDR2 SASEGT. Trimming took off 8 bases at V and 3 bases at J, with 12 bases between the two ends. V usage is TRBV6-1 and J usage is TRBJ2-3, with a possible D match to TRBD2 (6 bases). This specimen consisted of PBMCs, obtained before or after stereotactic body radiation therapy (not recorded which). This receptor was taken from a donor aged 50 or older with non-small cell lung cancer. CDR3 amino acids: CASGASETDTQYF. The CDR3 nucleotides are TGTGCCAGCGGCGCTAGCGAAACAGATACGCAGTATTTT.